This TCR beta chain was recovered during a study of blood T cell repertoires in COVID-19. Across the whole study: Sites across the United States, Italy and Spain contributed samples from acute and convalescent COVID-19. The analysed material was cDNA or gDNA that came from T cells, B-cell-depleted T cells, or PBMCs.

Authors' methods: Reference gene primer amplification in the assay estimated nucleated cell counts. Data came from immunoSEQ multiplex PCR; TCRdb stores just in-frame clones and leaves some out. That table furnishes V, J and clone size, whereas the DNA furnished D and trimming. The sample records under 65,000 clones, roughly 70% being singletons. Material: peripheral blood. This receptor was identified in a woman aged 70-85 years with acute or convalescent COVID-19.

The CDR3 sequence is CAIGRGFQETQYF. In DNA form, the CDR3 reads TGTGCCATCGGGAGGGGCTTCCAAGAGACCCAGTACTTC. The rearrangement links TRBV10-3 to TRBJ2-5, with 7 bases fitting TRBD2. V shed 8 bases, J shed 1 base, and the junction held 4 bases outside the gene matches. The CDR3 contains 13 residues. Germline V gene lookup returns CDR1 ENHRY and CDR2 SYGVKD.